This is a list of T cell receptor beta chains from one sample in a study of blood T cell repertoires in COVID-19. The method was immunoSEQ multiplex PCR; TCRdb's version includes in-frame clones alone and lacks a portion of them. The table has about 290,000 clones, around 90% seen once; the top ten hold about 1.7%. The sequenced sample was PBMCs or T cells enriched from blood (not recorded which). The receptor source for this set is a woman between 40 and 50 years old who had recovered from COVID-19. Each CDR3 is given with its conserved first and last residue. D genes are given only for firm matches. Clone size appears in some rows only: once, few, many, or a class for an expanded clone.

j_call,d_call,clone_size,v_call,cdr3_nt,cdr3_aa
TRBJ2-2,NA,NA,TRBV2,TGTGCCAGCAGACCAGGCGCAGTAAACACCGGGGAGCTGTTTTTT,CASRPGAVNTGELFF
TRBJ1-5,TRBD1,NA,TRBV7-8,TGTGCCAGCAGCTTAGCGCTCCTGCGGACAGGGGAAAATCAGCCCCAGCATTTT,CASSLALLRTGENQPQHF
TRBJ1-6,NA,NA,TRBV25-1,TGTGCCAGCAAGGGGAGGTATAATTCACCCCTCCACTTT,CASKGRYNSPLHF
TRBJ1-3,NA,NA,TRBV1,TGCACCAGCAGCCAACGCGTTTATGGAAACACCATATATTTT,CTSSQRVYGNTIYF
TRBJ1-1,NA,NA,TRBV7-3,TGTGCCAGCAGCTTATCGAGGAACACTGAAGCTTTCTTT,CASSLSRNTEAFF
TRBJ1-2,NA,NA,TRBV5-6,TGTGCCAGCAGCTTGTTGGGCAACCGTGGCGGCTACACCTTC,CASSLLGNRGGYTF
TRBJ2-7,NA,once,TRBV6-5,TGTGCCAGCAGGGGCAACCACGAGCAGTACTTC,CASRGNHEQYF
TRBJ1-2,TRBD1,NA,TRBV5-1,TGCGCCAGCAGCTCGACAGGGGAGACTGGCTACACCTTC,CASSSTGETGYTF
TRBJ1-1,TRBD1,NA,TRBV18,TGTGCCAGCTCAACCTACTCGGGACAGCTCTTGAGGACTGAAGCTTTCTTT,CASSTYSGQLLRTEAFF
TRBJ2-1,TRBD1,NA,TRBV3-1/TRBV3-2,TGTGCCAGCAGCCAAGCGGGACAGGGAAACAATGAGCAGTTCTTC,CASSQAGQGNNEQFF
TRBJ1-1,TRBD1,NA,TRBV5-6,TGTGCCAGCAGCTTGTTGGGACAGCGCATTGAAGCTTTCTTT,CASSLLGQRIEAFF
TRBJ1-2,TRBD1,NA,TRBV11-2,TGTGCCAGCAGCTTAATACCAGGGGGCCAGTATGGCTACACCTTC,CASSLIPGGQYGYTF
TRBJ2-1,TRBD1,NA,TRBV19,TGTGCCAGTAGTCCAAGAGCCTGGACAGGGGTGAATGAGCAGTTCTTC,CASSPRAWTGVNEQFF
TRBJ1-6,NA,NA,TRBV5-1,TGCGCCAGCCGCAGACAGGAATTCTATAATTCACCCCTCCACTTT,CASRRQEFYNSPLHF
TRBJ2-6,TRBD1,NA,TRBV7-2,TGTGCCAGCAGCTTAGGACAGGGACTCCTGACTTTC,CASSLGQGLLTF
TRBJ1-1,TRBD1,NA,TRBV14,TGTGCCAGCAGCAAAAGGGCAGGACAGGATCCGAGGGGGACTGAAGCTTTCTTT,CASSKRAGQDPRGTEAFF
TRBJ2-2,TRBD2,NA,TRBV5-1,TGCGCCAGCAGCTTGATTAGCGGGAGTGTAGCCGGGGAGCTGTTTTTT,CASSLISGSVAGELFF
TRBJ1-2,TRBD1,NA,TRBV5-1,TGCGCCAGCAGCGGGGGACAGGGGGACCGGTATGGCTACACCTTC,CASSGGQGDRYGYTF
TRBJ1-2,NA,NA,TRBV7-2,TGTGCCAGCAGCTTCCAGACTCAGGGGTATGGCTACACCTTC,CASSFQTQGYGYTF
TRBJ2-3,NA,NA,TRBV7-3,TGTGCCAGCAGCCCATATCCTCGCGGGGAGGCCACATATACGCAGTATTTT,CASSPYPRGEATYTQYF
TRBJ1-3,NA,NA,TRBV7-8,TGTGCCAGCAGCTCCCCCGGGACTGGGGAAAACACCATATATTTT,CASSSPGTGENTIYF
TRBJ1-5,NA,NA,TRBV5-6,TGTGCCAGCAGCTTGCAGGGTTGGCAGCCCCAGCATTTT,CASSLQGWQPQHF
TRBJ1-4,NA,NA,TRBV5-1,TGCGCCAGCAGCTTAGGGAGGGGAATTAATGAAAAACTGTTTTTT,CASSLGRGINEKLFF
TRBJ1-1,NA,once,TRBV5-1,TGCGCCAGCATCATGGGGGGGTACACTGAAGCTTTCTTT,CASIMGGYTEAFF
TRBJ1-1,NA,NA,TRBV9,TGTGCCAGCAGCGTAGGGGACTTTAACACTGAAGCTTTCTTT,CASSVGDFNTEAFF
TRBJ2-7,NA,NA,TRBV5-4,TGTGCCAGCAGCATCCGGGACTCAGGGGGGTGGGAGCAGTACTTC,CASSIRDSGGWEQYF
TRBJ2-7,NA,once,TRBV4-2,TGTGCCAGCAGCCAAGATCCCACCCAGGGCTACTACGAGCAGTACTTC,CASSQDPTQGYYEQYF
TRBJ2-3,TRBD2,once,TRBV30,TGTGCCTGTCTCCCTAGCGGGAGAGGGGCGAGTACAGATACGCAGTATTTT,CACLPSGRGASTDTQYF
TRBJ1-2,NA,NA,TRBV5-4,TGTGCCAGCAGCTCCCCTGCGGCCGGGGGTATGGCTTGGGGCTACACCTTC,CASSSPAAGGMAWGYTF
TRBJ2-7,TRBD2,NA,TRBV5-1,TGCGCCAGCAGCTTGGTACTAGCGGGGAAGACCTACGAGCAGTACTTC,CASSLVLAGKTYEQYF
TRBJ1-2,TRBD1,NA,TRBV2,TGTGCCAGCCGGGACAGCCCTTATGGCTACACCTTC,CASRDSPYGYTF
TRBJ1-1,NA,NA,TRBV19,TGTTTCCGGGACACTGAAGCTTTCTTT,CFRDTEAFF
TRBJ1-3,TRBD1,few,TRBV7-8,TGTGCCAGCAGCTTAGCGCCTTGGGACAGGGGTAAAACGAACTCTGGAAACACCATATATTTT,CASSLAPWDRGKTNSGNTIYF
TRBJ1-6,TRBD1,once,TRBV27,TGTGCCAGCAGTCCAAGGGGGGAGGGACAGGTCAATTCACCCCTCCACTTT,CASSPRGEGQVNSPLHF
TRBJ2-3,TRBD2,NA,TRBV9,TGTGCCAGCAGCGTAGGTGCCGGGACTAGCGGAGATACGCAGTATTTT,CASSVGAGTSGDTQYF
TRBJ2-1,TRBD2,NA,TRBV19,TGTGCCAGTAGTATCAGCGGGATCACTTCCAATGAGCAGTTCTTC,CASSISGITSNEQFF
TRBJ1-1,NA,NA,TRBV5-1,TGCGCCAGCAGCCCAGGCCGCGGAGGCGAAACTGAAGCTTTCTTT,CASSPGRGGETEAFF
TRBJ2-1,NA,NA,TRBV2,TGTGCCAGCAAGATTTATCGACAGAGCTCCTACAATGAGCAGTTCTTC,CASKIYRQSSYNEQFF
TRBJ2-2,TRBD1,NA,TRBV2,TGTGCCAGCAGCGAACAGGGGACCGGGGAGCTGTTTTTT,CASSEQGTGELFF
TRBJ1-1,NA,few,TRBV2,TGTGCCAGCAGTGGGTTCGTCTTGGCGGGGACTGAAGCTTTCTTT,CASSGFVLAGTEAFF
TRBJ2-1,TRBD2,NA,TRBV10-3,TGTGCCACAACGCCAGCGGGAGGGGGAAATGAGCAGTTCTTC,CATTPAGGGNEQFF
TRBJ1-3,NA,NA,TRBV24-1,TGTGCCACCAGTGATTCACGAGGCTCTGGAAACACCATATATTTT,CATSDSRGSGNTIYF
TRBJ2-2,NA,NA,TRBV18,TGTGCCAGCTCACCACTCCCCGAGGGCGGGGAGCTGTTTTTT,CASSPLPEGGELFF
TRBJ1-3,NA,NA,TRBV28,TGTGCCAGCAGCCTGACAAGACATTCCTCTGGAAACACCATATATTTT,CASSLTRHSSGNTIYF
TRBJ2-3,TRBD1,NA,TRBV29-1,TGCAGCGTTCGATTCGGGCAGGGGGAGACAGATACGCAGTATTTT,CSVRFGQGETDTQYF
TRBJ1-6,TRBD1,few,TRBV6-5,TGTGCCAGCAGTACGGACAGGGACTCACCCCTCCACTTT,CASSTDRDSPLHF
TRBJ2-3,TRBD1,NA,TRBV28,TGTGCCAGCAGGTTGACCGGGACAGGGTTGAATGCGCAGTATTTT,CASRLTGTGLNAQYF
TRBJ1-1,NA,NA,TRBV3-1/TRBV3-2,TGTGCCAGCAGCCTCCGTTCGGGACACCTGAACACTGAAGCTTTCTTT,CASSLRSGHLNTEAFF
TRBJ1-2,NA,many,TRBV5-6,TGTGCCAGCAGCTTGGCACAGGTTAAAGGTGGCTACACCTTC,CASSLAQVKGGYTF
TRBJ2-7,TRBD1,NA,TRBV5-1,TGCGCCAGCAGCTTGGCCATGGGACAGCGCGAGCAGTACTTC,CASSLAMGQREQYF
TRBJ2-5,NA,NA,TRBV5-1,TGCGCCAGCAGCTTGGGGGGCACCCAAGAGGCGGCCCAGTACTTC,CASSLGGTQEAAQYF
TRBJ1-2,NA,NA,TRBV23-1,TGCGCCAGCAGTCAATCGATCCGTTACGGGGGGAGGGGGTATGGCTACACCTTC,CASSQSIRYGGRGYGYTF
TRBJ1-2,TRBD1,NA,TRBV19,TGTGCCAGTAGTACTTCCGTGAGACAGGGGGCGAGTTATGGCTACACCTTC,CASSTSVRQGASYGYTF